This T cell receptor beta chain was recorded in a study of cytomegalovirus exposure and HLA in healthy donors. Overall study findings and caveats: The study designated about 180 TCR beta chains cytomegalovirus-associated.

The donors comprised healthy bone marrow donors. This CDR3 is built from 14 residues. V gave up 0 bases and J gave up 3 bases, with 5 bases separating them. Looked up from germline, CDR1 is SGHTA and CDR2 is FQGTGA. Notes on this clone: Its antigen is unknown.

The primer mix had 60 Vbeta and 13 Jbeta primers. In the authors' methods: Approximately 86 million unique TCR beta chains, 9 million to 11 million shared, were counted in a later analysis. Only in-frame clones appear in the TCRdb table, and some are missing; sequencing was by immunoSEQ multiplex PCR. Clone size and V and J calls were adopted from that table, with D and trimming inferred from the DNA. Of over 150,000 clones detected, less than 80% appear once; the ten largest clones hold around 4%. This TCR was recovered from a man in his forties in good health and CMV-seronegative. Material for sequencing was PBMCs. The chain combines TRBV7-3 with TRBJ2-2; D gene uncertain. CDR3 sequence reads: CASSLTRHTGELFF. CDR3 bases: TGTGCCAGCAGCTTAACGCGGCACACCGGGGAGCTGTTTTTT.